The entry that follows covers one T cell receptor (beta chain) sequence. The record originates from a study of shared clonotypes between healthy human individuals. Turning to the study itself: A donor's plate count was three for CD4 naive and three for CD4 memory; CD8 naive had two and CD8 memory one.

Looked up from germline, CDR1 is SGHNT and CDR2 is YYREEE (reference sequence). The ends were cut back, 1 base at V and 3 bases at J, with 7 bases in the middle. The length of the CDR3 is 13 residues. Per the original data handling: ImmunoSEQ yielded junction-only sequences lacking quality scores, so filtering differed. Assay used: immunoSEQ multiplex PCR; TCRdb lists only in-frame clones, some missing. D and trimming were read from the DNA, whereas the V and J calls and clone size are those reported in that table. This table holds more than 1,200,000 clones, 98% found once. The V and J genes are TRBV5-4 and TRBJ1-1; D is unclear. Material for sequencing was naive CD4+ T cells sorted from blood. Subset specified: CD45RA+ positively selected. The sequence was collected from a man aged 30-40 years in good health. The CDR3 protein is CASSLILDTEAFF. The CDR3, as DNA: TGTGCCAGCAGCTTGATATTGGACACTGAAGCTTTCTTT.